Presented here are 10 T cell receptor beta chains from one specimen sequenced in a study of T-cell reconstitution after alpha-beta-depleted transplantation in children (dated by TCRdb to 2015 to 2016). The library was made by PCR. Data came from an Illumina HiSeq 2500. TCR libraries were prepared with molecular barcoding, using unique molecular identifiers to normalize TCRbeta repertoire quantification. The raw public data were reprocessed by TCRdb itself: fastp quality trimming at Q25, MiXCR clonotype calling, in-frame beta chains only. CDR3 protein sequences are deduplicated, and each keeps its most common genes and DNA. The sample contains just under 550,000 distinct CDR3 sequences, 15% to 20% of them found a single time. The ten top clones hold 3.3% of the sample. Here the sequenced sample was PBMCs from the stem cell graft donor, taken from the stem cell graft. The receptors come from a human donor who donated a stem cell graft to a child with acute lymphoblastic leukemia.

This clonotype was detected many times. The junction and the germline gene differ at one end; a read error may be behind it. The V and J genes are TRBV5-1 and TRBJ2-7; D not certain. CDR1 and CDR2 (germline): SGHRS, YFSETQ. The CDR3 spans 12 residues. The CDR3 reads CASSLYSYEQYF. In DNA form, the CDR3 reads TGTGCCAGCAGCTTGTATTCCTACGAGCAGTACTTC.

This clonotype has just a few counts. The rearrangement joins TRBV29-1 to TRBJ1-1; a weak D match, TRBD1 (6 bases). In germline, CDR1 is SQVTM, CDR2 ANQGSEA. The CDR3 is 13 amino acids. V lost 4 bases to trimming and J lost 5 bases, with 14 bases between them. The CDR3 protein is CSVVQGGRTEAFF. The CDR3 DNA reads TGCAGCGTTGTACAAGGGGGTCGTACTGAAGCTTTCTTT.

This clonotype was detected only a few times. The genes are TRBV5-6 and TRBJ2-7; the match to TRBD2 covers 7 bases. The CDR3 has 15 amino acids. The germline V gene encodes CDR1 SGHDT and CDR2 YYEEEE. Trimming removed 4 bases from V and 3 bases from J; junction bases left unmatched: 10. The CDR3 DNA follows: TGTGCCAGCAGCCCCGGGGCTAGCGGAAACTACGAGCAGTACTTC. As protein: CASSPGASGNYEQYF.

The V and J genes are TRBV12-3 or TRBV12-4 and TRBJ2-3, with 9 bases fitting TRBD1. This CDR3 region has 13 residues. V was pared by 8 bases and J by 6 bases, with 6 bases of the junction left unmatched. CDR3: CASGRDRVDTQYF. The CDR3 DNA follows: TGTGCCAGCGGCCGGGACAGGGTTGATACGCAGTATTTT.

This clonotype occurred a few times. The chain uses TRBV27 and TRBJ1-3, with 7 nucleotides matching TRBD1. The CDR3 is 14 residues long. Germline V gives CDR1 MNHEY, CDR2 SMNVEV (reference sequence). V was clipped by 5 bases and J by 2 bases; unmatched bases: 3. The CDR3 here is CASSQQGTGNTIYF. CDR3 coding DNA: TGTGCCAGCAGTCAACAGGGGACTGGAAACACCATATATTTT.

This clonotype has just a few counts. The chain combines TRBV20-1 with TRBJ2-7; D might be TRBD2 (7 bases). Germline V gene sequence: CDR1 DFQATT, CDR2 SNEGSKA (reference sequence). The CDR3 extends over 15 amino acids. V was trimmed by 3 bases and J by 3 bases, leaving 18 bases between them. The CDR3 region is CSARRSGTIDYEQYF. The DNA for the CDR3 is TGCAGTGCTAGGAGGAGCGGGACAATCGACTACGAGCAGTACTTC.

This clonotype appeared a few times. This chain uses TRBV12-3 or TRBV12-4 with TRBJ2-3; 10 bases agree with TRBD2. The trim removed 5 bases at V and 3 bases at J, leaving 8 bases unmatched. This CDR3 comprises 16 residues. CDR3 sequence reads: CASSGSGRAGTDTQYF. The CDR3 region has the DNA TGTGCCAGCAGTGGAAGCGGGAGGGCCGGGACAGATACGCAGTATTTT.

As DNA, the CDR3 is TGTGCCAGCAAGCCGTCGGGGACCGGGGAGCTGTTTTTT. Its translation: CASKPSGTGELFF. The chain uses TRBV25-1 and TRBJ2-2, with D possibly TRBD2 on 5 matching bases. The V gene lost 7 bases and the J gene lost 5 bases, with 11 bases spanning the gap. The CDR3 runs to 13 residues. Germline V gene sequence: CDR1 MGHDK, CDR2 SYGVNS.

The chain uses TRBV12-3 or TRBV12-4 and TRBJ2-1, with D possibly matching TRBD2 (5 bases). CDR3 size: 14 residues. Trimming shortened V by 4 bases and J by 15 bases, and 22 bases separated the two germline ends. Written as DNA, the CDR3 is TGTGCCAGCAGTTCTCGGACGAAAGGGAGCGCTGGGTTCTTC. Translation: CASSSRTKGSAGFF.

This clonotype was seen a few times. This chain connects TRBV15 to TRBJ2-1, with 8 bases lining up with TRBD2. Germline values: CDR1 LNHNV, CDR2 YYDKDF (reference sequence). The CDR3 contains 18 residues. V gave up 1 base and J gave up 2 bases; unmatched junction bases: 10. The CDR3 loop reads CATSRVPLTGLAYNEQFF. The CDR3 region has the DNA TGTGCCACCAGCAGAGTCCCCCTTACGGGACTAGCCTACAATGAGCAGTTCTTC.